This paragraph covers one TCR beta chain sequence. Its antigen is as yet unknown. The data were taken from a study of tumor and adjacent non-tumor tissue in lung cancer. Background on the study: Patients comprised over 9 adenocarcinoma, a couple of squamous cell carcinoma and 1 small cell lung cancer.

RNA was extracted from bulk tissue without any cell sorting. Newly diagnosed lung cancer patients had thoracic surgery in China, August–late 2014, without prior chemotherapy. Three rounds of nested PCR, following a modified ARM-PCR protocol, produced the TCRbeta library. MiXCR, run by TCRdb on the multiplex PCR reads, gives a single entry per CDR3 protein. This sample has 200,000 to 250,000 distinct CDR3 sequences, with 60% to 75% found just once. Germline V CDR1 and CDR2: DFQATT, SNEGSKA (reference sequence). Deletions cut 3 bases from V and 3 bases from J, with 12 bases between. The CDR3 length is 13 residues. Study-wide findings and caveats: Normal lung showed higher cumulative top 100 clone frequency than tumor. Tumor tissue had significantly higher TCR diversity than normal lung.

Input material: lung tumor tissue. The chain carries TRBV20-1 and TRBJ2-7; D is perhaps TRBD1 (6 bases). This clonotype was sampled from a man aged 55-75 years with non-small cell lung cancer. This CDR3 is CSASHSRGYEQYF. CDR3 bases: TGCAGTGCTAGTCACTCCAGGGGCTACGAGCAGTACTTC.